This entry is about one TCR beta chain. The target of this receptor is not known. It has no much larger one-base neighbor in the sample; base qualities were not kept. The CDR3 starts with the cysteine, ends with the phenylalanine, and has 13 residues. Kept here is only the CDR3 DNA, which spans 39 bases and is read in frame from base 1. The germline V gene sets CDR1 to SNHLY and CDR2 to FYNNEI. V was cut back by 3 bases and J by 6 bases, leaving a gap of 12 bases between them. This record belongs to a study of technical replicates of blood from a handful of donors (dated 2017 in TCRdb). Libraries were built with the immunoSEQ multiplex PCR assay. TCRdb retrieved this table from immuneACCESS and kept in-frame rearrangements only. Not all clones are present; in checked studies, unresolved V genes account for under half, and no reason is known for the remainder. The sample table records about 90,000 clones; roughly 93% of these occur just once. Approximately 0.25% of the sample is taken by the ten largest.

Sequenced sample: T cells isolated from PBMCs. The chain is assembled from TRBV2 and TRBJ2-7; no D gene call is confident. The sequence derives from a human donor in good health. The nucleotide sequence reads as follows: TGTGCCAGCAGTGAGCCCTTTAGAATCGAGCAGTACTTC. This gives the protein CASSEPFRIEQYF.